This TCR beta chain was documented in a study of cytomegalovirus exposure and HLA in healthy donors. Study information: A previous analysis identified more than 100 million unique TCR beta sequences derived from some 200 million T cells. Overall study results and limits: The classifier, whose performance was assessed in both the original and validation cohorts, reportedly diagnosed cytomegalovirus status with high specificity and sensitivity. In a later analysis, HLA-C alleles had the fewest associated TCRs, DRB1 alleles the most.

Use of 60 Vbeta and 13 Jbeta primers characterized the PCR. Per the study methods: In a later analysis, the count reached 82 million or so unique TCR beta chains, with roughly 11 million shared. Produced via immunoSEQ multiplex PCR; TCRdb's table is partial and in-frame only. V, J and clone size derive from that table, while D and trimming were established from the DNA sequence. The listing contains roughly 72,000 clones. This CDR3 has 12 residues. Germline assignment: CDR1 SQVTM and CDR2 ANQGSEA. A note on this clone: Its antigen is unidentified. At one of its ends the junction is not consistent with the germline gene, which may arise from a read error.

The sample taken for sequencing was PBMCs. J is TRBJ1-2 and V is TRBV29-1; D perhaps matches TRBD1 (5 bases). The TCR comes from a man younger than 35 in good health and CMV-seropositive. In nucleotides, the CDR3 is TGCAGCGTGGAAGGGGCCCCCTATGGCTACACCTTC. Encoded protein: CSVEGAPYGYTF.